The 4 T cell receptor beta chains given below trace back to one sample, sequenced in a study of blood T cell repertoires in COVID-19. The data were produced by immunoSEQ multiplex PCR, yet TCRdb's version contains in-frame clones alone and is incomplete. The top ten clones hold about 10% of a sample with some 100,000 clones, roughly 79% of them seen once. The sequencing sample was made of peripheral blood. These TCRs come from a human donor in a cohort sampled during active COVID-19.

The chain combines TRBV29-1 with TRBJ1-5; TRBD1 matches at 7 bases. V trimming: 5 bases; J trimming: 4 bases; junction bases outside the gene matches: 8. Germline-derived CDR1 and CDR2 are SQVTM and ANQGSEA. The CDR3 loop spans 14 amino acids. CDR3 amino acids: CSVLTGTRNQPQHF. The DNA for the CDR3 is TGCAGCGTTTTGACAGGGACAAGGAATCAGCCCCAGCATTTT.

The genes are TRBV14 and TRBJ2-1; D uncertain. Trimming cost V 0 bases and J 5 bases, with 8 bases left between them. Germline V gene sequence: CDR1 SGHDN, CDR2 FVKESK. This CDR3 has 14 residues. This CDR3 reads CASSQETTDNEQFF. The CDR3 region has the DNA TGTGCCAGCAGCCAAGAGACCACAGACAATGAGCAGTTCTTC.

The chain couples TRBV30 to TRBJ2-1; 8 bases fit TRBD1. This CDR3 has 15 amino acids. Germline-derived CDR1 and CDR2 are GTSNPN and SVGIG (reference sequence). V was pared by 2 bases and J by 2 bases, with 5 bases of the junction left unmatched. CDR3: CAWSQTGAAYNEQFF. The CDR3, as DNA: TGTGCCTGGAGTCAGACAGGGGCAGCCTACAATGAGCAGTTCTTC.

The chain carries TRBV5-1 and TRBJ1-1; no clear D. V was shortened by 1 base and J by 1 base, with 8 bases between the two germline ends. CDR3 size: 14 residues. Germline CDR1 reads SGHRS; CDR2 reads YFSETQ. The CDR3, as DNA: TGCGCCAGCAGCTTGTCAGTCCCGAACACTGAAGCTTTCTTT. Amino acids: CASSLSVPNTEAFF.